The entry below describes one T cell receptor (beta chain). Its matching antigen is unknown. TCRdb's copy holds only in-frame clones and misses some; the assay was immunoSEQ multiplex PCR. The table has some 66,000 clones, 80% to 95% seen once. The data were taken from a study of Tregs in tolerant kidney transplant recipients. Study-level points and caveats: No direct test of biological reproducibility was done here.

Unstimulated regulatory T cells (CD4+CD25+CD127-), CD4+CD25- non-regulatory cells, CD4 and CD8 cells were FACS-sorted from thawed PBMCs. The V gene lost 3 bases and the J gene lost 8 bases, with 15 bases spanning the gap. Germline lookup yields CDR1 SGDLS and CDR2 YYNGEE. CDR3 length: 14 amino acids. Sample: CD8+ T cells from blood, taken before the transplant. The sequence came from a human donor who received a combined kidney and bone marrow transplant. The chain has TRBV9 and TRBJ1-3, with unresolved D. The CDR3 sequence: CASSDTSGVDTIYF. CDR3 nucleotides: TGTGCCAGCAGCGACACATCCGGGGTGGACACCATATATTTT.